The 18 T cell receptor beta chains given below trace back to one sample, sequenced in a study of blood T cell repertoires in COVID-19. Produced via immunoSEQ multiplex PCR; TCRdb's table is partial and in-frame only. The data contain about 190,000 clones, roughly 84% of them singletons. Sequencing was performed on PBMCs or T cells enriched from blood (not recorded which). These TCRs come from a woman under 40 who had recovered from COVID-19.

The genes are TRBV11-2 and TRBJ2-7; D is unclear. This CDR3 has 16 residues. V was shortened by 0 bases and J by 2 bases, with 14 bases between the two germline ends. Germline CDR1 is SGHAT and CDR2 is FQNNGV. The CDR3 protein is CASSLDLKRRTYEQYV. The CDR3 DNA reads TGTGCCAGCAGCTTAGATCTAAAGCGCCGAACCTACGAGCAGTACGTC.

The chain recombines TRBV15 with TRBJ1-1; no clear D. Trimming cost V 3 bases and J 6 bases, with 11 bases left between them. This CDR3 comprises 13 residues. In germline, CDR1 is LNHNV, CDR2 YYDKDF (reference sequence). The CDR3 DNA reads TGTGCCACCAGCAGGGAGTTCGGGTCTGAAGCTTTCTTT. Translated: CATSREFGSEAFF.

The chain links TRBV5-1 to TRBJ1-1; TRBD1 matches at 10 bases. This CDR3 comprises 15 residues. Germline V gene sequence: CDR1 SGHRS, CDR2 YFSETQ. V shed 4 bases, J shed 3 bases, and the junction held 6 bases outside the gene matches. The CDR3 DNA is TGCGCCAGCAGCGTCCGACAGGGGGCGGACACTGAAGCTTTCTTT. It codes for CASSVRQGADTEAFF.

The chain has TRBV4-1 and TRBJ2-2, with TRBD1 matching over 10 bases. CDR1 is MGHRA and CDR2 is YSYEKL in the germline V gene. This CDR3 has 18 amino acids. V trimming: 0 bases; J trimming: 4 bases; junction bases outside the gene matches: 8. The CDR3: CASSQDGTGEEGTGELFF. In DNA, the CDR3 is TGCGCCAGCAGCCAAGATGGGACAGGGGAAGAAGGCACCGGGGAGCTGTTTTTT.

This clone appeared once. The chain joins TRBV3-1 (or the pseudogene TRBV3-2) to TRBJ2-2, with unresolved D. Looked up from germline, CDR1 is LGHDT and CDR2 is YNNKEL (reference sequence). Trimming took 6 bases from V and 5 from J, leaving 16 bases between them. This CDR3 has 15 amino acids. This CDR3 is CASSYLGSTTGELFF. For the CDR3, the DNA is TGTGCCAGCAGTTACCTCGGTAGCACTACCGGGGAGCTGTTTTTT.

This sequence joins TRBV29-1 and TRBJ2-1; D remains ambiguous. The CDR3 runs 13 residues. Germline CDR1 and CDR2: SQVTM and ANQGSEA. V lost 2 bases and J 9 bases, leaving 14 bases between the germline ends. CDR3 bases: TGCAGCGTTGAAACTCACTACGCGGCTGAGCAGTTCTTC. Amino acids: CSVETHYAAEQFF.

This clone was counted a single time. This chain connects TRBV7-9 to TRBJ1-2; 11 nucleotides line up with TRBD1. Germline assignment: CDR1 SEHNR and CDR2 FQNEAQ (reference sequence). This CDR3 contains 14 residues. With 5 bases clipped from V and 6 bases from J, the junction kept 5 bases outside the gene matches. The CDR3 DNA follows: TGTGCCAGCAGCCTCGGACAGGGGGCGAATGGCTACACCTTC. Translating it yields CASSLGQGANGYTF.

The V and J genes are TRBV18 and TRBJ1-6, with D hard to call. The ends were cut back, 1 base at V and 9 bases at J, with 16 bases in the middle. In germline, CDR1 is KGHSH, CDR2 LQKENI. The CDR3 covers 16 residues. For the CDR3, the DNA is TGTGCCAGCTCACCACAGGGCGGAGGAGATATTTCACCCCTCCACTTT. Residues: CASSPQGGGDISPLHF.

V gene TRBV6-5 combines with J gene TRBJ1-1; D call uncertain. V was trimmed by 2 bases and J by 6 bases, leaving 7 bases between them. The CDR3 is 12 amino acids. Germline V gene data show CDR1 as MNHEY and CDR2 as SVGAGI. DNA of the CDR3: TGTGCCAGCAGTTACGTACGGGCTGAAGCTTTCTTT. The encoded protein is CASSYVRAEAFF.

This chain connects TRBV9 to TRBJ2-7; TRBD2 agrees at 11 bases. Germline-derived CDR1 and CDR2 are SGDLS and YYNGEE. J was trimmed by 0 bases and V by 0 bases; bases with no gene match: 5. The CDR3 has 17 residues. CDR3 in DNA: TGTGCCAGCAGCGTAGCCCCGACTAGCGGGAACTCCTACGAGCAGTACTTC. Protein: CASSVAPTSGNSYEQYF.

This chain connects TRBV13 to TRBJ1-2; D not certain. The ends were cut back, 1 base at V and 5 bases at J, with 11 bases in the middle. The CDR3 length is 14 residues. Germline V CDR1 and CDR2: PRHDT, FYEKMQ (reference sequence). Written as DNA, the CDR3 is TGTGCCAGCAGCTTAGAATACAGCCCTTATGGCTACACCTTC. Translated, it gives CASSLEYSPYGYTF.

The V call is TRBV25-1, the J call TRBJ2-3; 9 bases are a match to TRBD2. Trimming at V came to 3 bases and at J to 3 bases, leaving 4 bases not matched to a gene. The CDR3 contains 15 residues. Germline values: CDR1 MGHDK, CDR2 SYGVNS. For the CDR3, the DNA is TGTGCCAGCAGTGACAGCGGGGGGCCGACAGATACGCAGTATTTT. This sequence encodes CASSDSGGPTDTQYF.

On this clone itself: The sample carries other DNA sequences with the same CDR3. This sequence joins TRBV28 and TRBJ2-5; TRBD1 aligns across 7 bases. The CDR3 is 12 residues long. Germline V lookup: CDR1 MDHEN, CDR2 SYDVKM. Germline trimming cut 6 bases from V and 5 bases from J; bases unmatched to any gene: 3. CDR3: CASSLRGETQYF. CDR3 DNA sequence: TGTGCCAGCAGCCTCAGGGGGGAGACCCAGTACTTC.

The rearrangement joins TRBV28 to TRBJ2-1, with 11 nucleotides matching TRBD1. Unmatched junction bases numbered 3, after V lost 8 bases and J lost 9 bases. The CDR3 extends over 12 amino acids. The germline gives CDR1 MDHEN, CDR2 SYDVKM. The CDR3 is CASGTGGSEQFF. The CDR3 region has the DNA TGTGCCAGCGGGACAGGGGGGAGTGAGCAGTTCTTC.

The chain employs TRBV9 and TRBJ2-3; tentative D call: TRBD1 (6 bases). This CDR3 contains 16 residues. V was shortened by 4 bases and J by 6 bases, with 21 bases between the two germline ends. From germline, CDR1 is SGDLS and CDR2 YYNGEE. The CDR3 DNA sequence: TGTGCCAGCAGCCTAGGGGGTAGCGTGGTGGCCGATACGCAGTATTTT. Its protein is CASSLGGSVVADTQYF.

V usage is TRBV19 and J usage is TRBJ1-6; 9 nucleotides agree with TRBD1. Losses at the gene ends were 7 bases for V and 5 bases for J; bases not matched to a gene: 6. Germline loops: CDR1 LNHDA, CDR2 SQIVND (reference sequence). CDR3 length equals 15 residues. The CDR3 spells CASTSGQGDNSPLHF. The CDR3 DNA follows: TGTGCCAGTACCTCGGGACAGGGTGATAATTCACCCCTCCACTTT.

The chain carries TRBV14 and TRBJ2-6; D might be TRBD1 (6 bases). CDR1 is SGHDN, CDR2 FVKESK, per germline. V was clipped by 5 bases and J by 4 bases, with 18 bases between them. The CDR3 spans 17 residues. The CDR3 sequence: CASSSPGHLTGANVLTF. The CDR3 coding sequence is TGTGCCAGCAGCTCACCGGGACATTTAACCGGGGCCAACGTCCTGACTTTC.

The chain joins TRBV29-1 to TRBJ2-3; tentative D call: TRBD1 (6 bases). The CDR3 covers 14 residues. Germline CDR1 is SQVTM and CDR2 is ANQGSEA. V was pared by 4 bases and J by 2 bases, with 13 bases between. The CDR3 here is CSVATGTLTDTQYF. CDR3 in DNA: TGCAGCGTTGCCACAGGGACCCTCACAGATACGCAGTATTTT.